The next 30 T cell receptor beta chains were all read from a single sample in a study of immune evolution from preneoplasia to lung adenocarcinoma. The method was immunoSEQ multiplex PCR; TCRdb's version includes in-frame clones alone and lacks a portion of them. This sample has 10,000 or so clones, with around 79% found just once. Input material: FFPE minimally invasive lung adenocarcinoma tissue. These TCRs come from a donor older than 65 with lung adenocarcinoma.

This chain links TRBV6-5 with TRBJ2-7; D uncertain. This CDR3 is 14 amino acids long. Germline-derived CDR1 and CDR2 are MNHEY and SVGAGI. V was shortened by 5 bases and J by 2 bases, with 13 bases between the two germline ends. In nucleotides, the CDR3 is TGTGCCAGCAGTGCCGGACGTGGAACCTACGAGCAGTACTTC. Its translation is CASSAGRGTYEQYF.

Note on this clone: Other nucleotide sequences in the sample specify the same CDR3. This sequence joins TRBV5-1 and TRBJ2-5, with D hard to call. This CDR3 spans 15 amino acids. The V end was cut by 0 bases, the J end by 3 bases, with 12 bases between. CDR1 and CDR2 from the germline V gene are SGHRS and YFSETQ. CDR3 sequence reads: CASSLGVTEKETQYF. CDR3 DNA: TGCGCCAGCAGCTTGGGTGTGACGGAGAAAGAGACCCAGTACTTC.

The chain recombines TRBV28 with TRBJ1-1; D call uncertain. The V gene lost 2 bases and the J gene lost 10 bases, with 17 bases spanning the gap. The CDR3 has 14 amino acids. Germline CDR1 MDHEN, CDR2 SYDVKM. CDR3 in amino acids: CASSLTPGGWRAFF. The CDR3 nucleotides are TGTGCCAGCAGTTTAACCCCAGGAGGGTGGAGAGCTTTCTTT.

The rearrangement links TRBV28 to TRBJ1-1; no clear D. The germline CDR1 and CDR2 sequences are MDHEN and SYDVKM. The CDR3 totals 16 residues. The ends were cut back, 4 bases at V and 3 bases at J, with 18 bases in the middle. The CDR3 region has the DNA TGTGCCAGCAGTTCGGACTTTTTCTCCGGGTACACTGAAGCTTTCTTT. Protein product: CASSSDFFSGYTEAFF.

The rearrangement links TRBV15 to TRBJ2-7; 7 bases line up with TRBD1. Germline assignment: CDR1 LNHNV and CDR2 YYDKDF (reference sequence). The CDR3 sequence is 14 residues long. Trimming cost V 4 bases and J 3 bases; bases outside gene matches: 6. CDR3 sequence reads: CATSKDRVLYEQYF. DNA of the CDR3: TGTGCCACCAGCAAAGACAGGGTCCTCTACGAGCAGTACTTC.

J is TRBJ2-1 and V is TRBV6-5; D is perhaps TRBD1 or TRBD2 (5 bases each). Trimming shortened V by 0 bases and J by 15 bases, and 15 bases separated the two germline ends. Germline loops: CDR1 MNHEY, CDR2 SVGAGI. The CDR3 is 13 residues long. The CDR3 region has the DNA TGTGCCAGCAGTTACTCAGGGCCCCCGGGGCGGTTCTTC. Its protein is CASSYSGPPGRFF.

This rearrangement joins TRBV6-6 to TRBJ1-1, with D possibly matching TRBD1 (5 bases). V was shortened by 2 bases and J by 5 bases, with 9 bases between the two germline ends. Germline V gives CDR1 MNHNY, CDR2 SVGAGI (reference sequence). The CDR3 is made up of 13 amino acids. The CDR3 bases are TGTGCCAGCAGTTACGCTGACAGTACTGAAGCTTTCTTT. Its translation is CASSYADSTEAFF.

V gene TRBV7-9 combines with J gene TRBJ1-5; tentative D call: TRBD1 (6 bases). CDR3 length: 14 residues. Per germline, CDR1 SEHNR and CDR2 FQNEAQ (reference sequence). Trimming shortened V by 1 base and J by 5 bases, and 9 bases separated the two germline ends. DNA for the CDR3: TGTGCCAGCAGCTTAGAGGACAGCGATCAGCCCCAGCATTTT. Residues: CASSLEDSDQPQHF.

A note on this clone: The same CDR3 also results from other DNA sequences found in this sample. This chain connects TRBV5-4 to TRBJ2-5, with 8 bases matching TRBD1. The CDR3 sequence is 14 residues long. CDR1 and CDR2 from the germline V gene are SGHNT and YYREEE (reference sequence). J gave up 4 bases and V 1 base, and 3 bases lay outside the gene matches. The CDR3 nucleotides are TGTGCCAGCAGCTTGACAGGGGGAAGAGAGACCCAGTACTTC. Its protein product is CASSLTGGRETQYF.

The chain couples TRBV10-3 to TRBJ2-5; 11 nucleotides match TRBD1. The CDR3 has 14 residues. The trim removed 2 bases at V and 5 bases at J, leaving 1 base unmatched. CDR1 is ENHRY, CDR2 SYGVKD, per germline. The CDR3 DNA sequence: TGTGCCATCAGTGAGGGACAGGGGGCGGAGACCCAGTACTTC. Translated, it gives CAISEGQGAETQYF.

This clone is medium-sized. The J gene is TRBJ2-7, the V gene TRBV5-8; the D call may be TRBD1 or TRBD2 (7 bases each). V gave up 4 bases and J gave up 2 bases, with 13 bases separating them. The CDR3 contains 14 residues. From germline, CDR1 is SGHTS and CDR2 YDEGEE. DNA for the CDR3: TGTGCCAGCAGCCCAGGGGGGGCCCCCTACGAGCAGTACTTC. It is translated as CASSPGGAPYEQYF.

Here the CDR3 reads CASSLAGGAAKTQYF. The CDR3, as DNA: TGTGCCAGTAGCTTAGCGGGAGGTGCCGCGAAGACCCAGTACTTC. The chain carries TRBV19 and TRBJ2-5, with TRBD2 matching 10 bases. The V segment lost 6 bases and the J segment 6 bases; nucleotides outside the gene matches: 10. The CDR3 has 15 residues. Looked up from germline, CDR1 is LNHDA and CDR2 is SQIVND (reference sequence).

This chain joins TRBV6-6 and TRBJ1-1; D remains unclear. The CDR3 sequence is 14 residues long. Germline V gene sequence: CDR1 MNHNY, CDR2 SVGAGI (reference sequence). Trimming left V 6 bases short and J 4 bases short, with 15 bases between. This CDR3 is CASSPLGVGTEAFF. The DNA of the CDR3 is TGTGCCAGCAGCCCTCTTGGGGTGGGCACTGAAGCTTTCTTT.

The rearrangement links TRBV6-5 to TRBJ1-1; D gene unclear. CDR1 is MNHEY, CDR2 SVGAGI, per germline. The V end was cut by 0 bases, the J end by 4 bases, with 9 bases between. The CDR3 is made up of 14 amino acids. The CDR3 sequence is CASSYSDRRTEAFF. The CDR3 DNA sequence: TGTGCCAGCAGTTACTCCGACCGGCGCACTGAAGCTTTCTTT.

This rearrangement joins TRBV6-6 to TRBJ2-7, with a tentative D call TRBD1 (6 bases). The CDR3 totals 15 residues. Germline V lookup: CDR1 MNHNY, CDR2 SVGAGI (reference sequence). V lost 2 bases, J lost 3 bases, and 14 bases lay in between. The CDR3 loop reads CASSYAAGANYEQYF. Here the CDR3 DNA reads TGTGCCAGCAGTTACGCGGCAGGGGCCAACTACGAGCAGTACTTC.

This chain joins TRBV6-5 and TRBJ2-5, with D hard to call. Trimming took 0 bases from V and 4 from J, leaving 12 bases between them. The CDR3 contains 15 residues. Per germline, CDR1 MNHEY and CDR2 SVGAGI. The CDR3 DNA reads as TGTGCCAGCAGTTACTCGGGCCTGGCCCCAGAGACCCAGTACTTC. Encoded protein: CASSYSGLAPETQYF.

The rearrangement joins TRBV28 to TRBJ2-3, with D unresolved. The CDR3 extends over 14 amino acids. In germline, CDR1 is MDHEN, CDR2 SYDVKM. The germline V and J ends were trimmed by 6 bases and 2 bases, with 12 bases remaining between them. CDR3 sequence reads: CASSSHGSTDTQYF. The CDR3 DNA reads as TGTGCCAGCAGCTCCCATGGGTCCACAGATACGCAGTATTTT.

The chain uses TRBV7-3 and TRBJ2-1; 10 bases agree with TRBD2. Germline CDR1 SGHTA, CDR2 FQGTGA. The trim removed 5 bases at V and 5 bases at J, leaving 6 bases unmatched. The CDR3 is 15 residues long. CDR3 residues: CASSQLAGKDNEQFF. The CDR3 DNA reads as TGTGCCAGCAGCCAACTAGCGGGGAAGGACAATGAGCAGTTCTTC.

This clone was detected once. V gene TRBV28 combines with J gene TRBJ1-2, with a tentative D call TRBD1 (6 bases). Per germline, CDR1 MDHEN and CDR2 SYDVKM. The germline V and J ends were trimmed by 2 bases and 2 bases, with 9 bases remaining between them. The CDR3 spans 14 residues. In DNA, the CDR3 is TGTGCCAGCAGTTTAGTAGGGGGGAACTATGGCTACACCTTC. Its protein product is CASSLVGGNYGYTF.

The CDR3 DNA is TGTGCCAGCAGCTCATGGCGCTACGACAATGAGCAGTTCTTC. The encoded protein is CASSSWRYDNEQFF. The rearrangement uses TRBV5-4 and TRBJ2-1; D not certain. The ends were cut back, 3 bases at V and 5 bases at J, with 12 bases in the middle. CDR1 and CDR2 (germline): SGHNT, YYREEE (reference sequence). The CDR3 spans 14 residues.

The CDR3 reads CASSLAVNGGYTF. CDR3 DNA sequence: TGTGCCAGCAGCTTAGCGGTCAACGGTGGCTACACCTTC. This sequence joins TRBV7-8 and TRBJ1-2; D remains ambiguous. This CDR3 has 13 amino acids. Trimming left V 0 bases short and J 7 bases short, with 9 bases between. Germline CDR1 reads SGHVS; CDR2 reads FQNEAQ.

The sample holds a few counts of this clone. The chain has TRBV4-1 and TRBJ1-4; no clear D. Germline CDR1 and CDR2: MGHRA and YSYEKL. Deletions cut 6 bases from V and 5 bases from J, with 7 bases between. This CDR3 spans 12 amino acids. The CDR3 region is CASRQRNEKLFF. CDR3 in DNA: TGCGCCAGCAGACAGAGAAATGAAAAACTGTTTTTT.

The chain combines TRBV30 with TRBJ1-5, with D perhaps TRBD1 (6 bases). The germline V gene encodes CDR1 GTSNPN and CDR2 SVGIG (reference sequence). V shed 2 bases and J shed 7 bases, with 12 bases lying between them. This CDR3 is built from 13 residues. The CDR3 region has the DNA TGTGCCTGGAGTTCCGGGGGCGTACAGCCCCAGCATTTT. Translation: CAWSSGGVQPQHF.

This clone was counted a single time. This sequence joins TRBV28 and TRBJ1-3; TRBD1 is a possible D gene (5 bases). The CDR3 has 16 amino acids. Germline V lookup: CDR1 MDHEN, CDR2 SYDVKM. Between the trimmed V and J ends, which lost 8 bases and 0 bases, there was a span of 17 bases. The CDR3: CASGARGRLSGNTIYF. DNA for the CDR3: TGTGCCAGCGGGGCTAGAGGGAGACTCTCTGGAAACACCATATATTTT.

The chain links TRBV29-1 to TRBJ1-2, with 9 nucleotides matching TRBD1. Germline V gene data show CDR1 as SQVTM and CDR2 as ANQGSEA. CDR3 length equals 12 residues. Germline trimming cut 5 bases from V and 7 bases from J; bases unmatched to any gene: 5. The CDR3 bases are TGCAGCGTTCGACAGGGGGTGGGTGGCTACACCTTC. Translation: CSVRQGVGGYTF. Filled out from reference TRBV29-1 and TRBJ1-2, the complete variable domain reads SAVISQKPSRDICQRGTSLTIQCQVDSQVTMMFWYRQQPGQSLTLIATANQGSEATYESGFVIDKFPISRPNLTFSTLTVSNMSPEDSSIYLCSVRQGVGGYTFGSGTRLTVV.

This chain joins TRBV11-2 and TRBJ2-7; D may correspond to TRBD1 or TRBD2 (5 bases each). Trimming pared 5 bases from V and 2 bases from J, leaving 16 bases between. From germline, CDR1 is SGHAT and CDR2 FQNNGV. The CDR3 loop spans 15 amino acids. The CDR3 DNA is TGTGCCAGCAGCCACTCCGGGACGGACCCCTACGAGCAGTACTTC. Protein product: CASSHSGTDPYEQYF.

The rearrangement uses TRBV5-1 and TRBJ2-3; 9 nucleotides align to TRBD2. With V trimmed by 4 bases and J by 6 bases, 12 bases remained unmatched. Germline CDR1 and CDR2: SGHRS and YFSETQ. The CDR3 contains 16 residues. The CDR3 region has the DNA TGCGCCAGCAGCCCCAATAGCGGGAGTAGGGTTGATACGCAGTATTTT. Its protein product is CASSPNSGSRVDTQYF.

The genes are TRBV6-5 and TRBJ2-3, with D perhaps matching TRBD2 (6 bases). Per germline, CDR1 MNHEY and CDR2 SVGAGI. The CDR3 has 13 residues. Trimming cost V 8 bases and J 6 bases, with 15 bases left between them. CDR3 sequence reads: CASGFSGRDTQYF. The CDR3 DNA reads as TGTGCCAGCGGGTTTTCAGGGAGGGATACGCAGTATTTT.

The rearrangement uses TRBV5-4 and TRBJ1-4, with TRBD1 matching 7 bases. This CDR3 has 14 amino acids. Germline V gene lookup returns CDR1 SGHNT and CDR2 YYREEE (reference sequence). The trim removed 2 bases at V and 6 bases at J, leaving 4 bases unmatched. CDR3 in amino acids: CASSFKGADEKLFF. The CDR3, as DNA: TGTGCCAGCAGCTTTAAGGGGGCTGATGAAAAACTGTTTTTT.

This chain connects TRBV6-5 to TRBJ1-1; no definite D call. V dropped 11 bases and J dropped 4 bases, with 14 bases sitting between them. This CDR3 is 12 amino acids long. Looked up from germline, CDR1 is MNHEY and CDR2 is SVGAGI. The CDR3 sequence: CAAGEQGTEAFF. The CDR3 DNA follows: TGTGCCGCCGGGGAGCAAGGCACTGAAGCTTTCTTT.